Below, 24 T cell receptor beta chains from the same sample are listed, as sequenced in a study of cytomegalovirus exposure and HLA in healthy donors. The PCR ran on 60 Vbeta and 13 Jbeta primers. Here immunoSEQ multiplex PCR was the method, and the copy in TCRdb shows in-frame clones only, minus some. The table includes under 150,000 clones, roughly 83% detected once. The sequenced sample was PBMCs. The source of these receptors is a female donor in good health and CMV-seronegative.

The rearrangement links TRBV5-6 to TRBJ1-2; 8 positions agree with TRBD1. The CDR3 runs to 13 residues. Trimming cost V 4 bases and J 4 bases; bases outside gene matches: 3. In germline, CDR1 is SGHDT, CDR2 YYEEEE. CDR3 nucleotide sequence: TGTGCCAGCAGCCTCGGGACAGGCTATGGCTACACCTTC. Protein sequence: CASSLGTGYGYTF.

The V call is TRBV2, the J call TRBJ2-7, with 9 positions matching TRBD1. With V trimmed by 6 bases and J by 7 bases, 10 bases remained unmatched. Germline CDR1 and CDR2: SNHLY and FYNNEI. The CDR3 is 14 amino acids. The CDR3 nucleotides read TGTGCCAGCAGAACCGGGACAGGGAAAGGGGAGCAGTACTTC. Its protein product is CASRTGTGKGEQYF.

The chain has TRBV15 and TRBJ1-6; D ambiguous. Trimming took off 0 bases at V and 4 bases at J, with 4 bases between the two ends. CDR1 is LNHNV, CDR2 YYDKDF, per germline (reference sequence). CDR3 size: 14 residues. The CDR3, as DNA: TGTGCCACCAGCAGAGACAGGTATAATTCACCCCTCCACTTT. Residues: CATSRDRYNSPLHF.

The genes are TRBV30 and TRBJ1-2; D not certain. This CDR3 contains 13 residues. V was shortened by 2 bases and J by 2 bases, with 9 bases between the two germline ends. The germline gives CDR1 GTSNPN, CDR2 SVGIG (reference sequence). This CDR3 reads CAWSTAGNYGYTF. CDR3 DNA sequence: TGTGCCTGGAGTACGGCGGGGAACTATGGCTACACCTTC. Filled out from reference TRBV30 and TRBJ1-2, the complete variable domain reads SQTIHQWPATLVQPVGSPLSLECTVEGTSNPNLYWYRQAAGRGLQLLFYSVGIGQISSEVPQNLSASRPQDRQFILSSKKLLLSDSGFYLCAWSTAGNYGYTFGSGTRLTVV.

This chain joins TRBV13 and TRBJ2-2; TRBD1 aligns across 8 bases. CDR1 PRHDT and CDR2 FYEKMQ come from the germline V gene (reference sequence). This CDR3 comprises 16 residues. The V segment lost 5 bases and the J segment 1 base; nucleotides outside the gene matches: 6. In nucleotides, the CDR3 is TGTGCCAGCAGCCCTGGGACAGGCATGAACACCGGGGAGCTGTTTTTT. This encodes CASSPGTGMNTGELFF.

The V gene is TRBV5-1, the J gene TRBJ2-1; 8 nucleotides match TRBD1. V was pared by 4 bases and J by 5 bases, with 8 bases of the junction left unmatched. Germline V lookup: CDR1 SGHRS, CDR2 YFSETQ. This CDR3 comprises 15 residues. The CDR3 reads CASSPIDRGNNEQFF. In DNA form, the CDR3 reads TGCGCCAGCAGCCCAATCGACAGGGGTAACAATGAGCAGTTCTTC.

This clone was observed a handful of times. The rearrangement joins TRBV11-3 to TRBJ2-1, with TRBD2 identical over 8 bases. The CDR3 length is 15 residues. Germline CDR1 and CDR2: SGHNT and YENEEA. V gave up 2 bases and J gave up 1 base; unmatched junction bases: 1. CDR3 sequence reads: CASSLSGGSYNEQFF. CDR3 in DNA: TGTGCCAGCAGCTTAAGCGGGGGTTCCTACAATGAGCAGTTCTTC.

The chain has TRBV6-5 and TRBJ1-3; a possible D gene is TRBD1 (5 bases). V was shortened by 3 bases and J by 2 bases, with 11 bases between the two germline ends. The CDR3 is made up of 15 amino acids. Germline V gene lookup returns CDR1 MNHEY and CDR2 SVGAGI. In DNA, the CDR3 is TGTGCCAGCAGTTATGACAGAGTTACTGGAAACACCATATATTTT. It is translated as CASSYDRVTGNTIYF.

This chain joins TRBV28 and TRBJ1-5; 7 nucleotides agree with TRBD1. V was pared by 8 bases and J by 4 bases, with 20 bases of the junction left unmatched. The CDR3 totals 18 residues. Germline CDR1 and CDR2: MDHEN and SYDVKM. CDR3 bases: TGTGCCAGCGGGCGGTCCCCGATCCGGGACAGAGCAAATCAGCCCCAGCATTTT. Protein sequence: CASGRSPIRDRANQPQHF.

J is TRBJ2-3 and V is TRBV5-1, with 7 bases aligning to TRBD1. Germline V gives CDR1 SGHRS, CDR2 YFSETQ. V lost 3 bases and J lost 2; bases outside the gene matches: 6. The CDR3 has 15 residues. The CDR3 region has the DNA TGCGCCAGCAGCTCGACAGGGAACCCCACAGATACGCAGTATTTT. Translating gives CASSSTGNPTDTQYF.

This rearrangement joins TRBV27 to TRBJ2-4, with TRBD1 matching 7 bases. This CDR3 is built from 14 residues. Trimming cost V 0 bases and J 6 bases; bases outside gene matches: 2. CDR1 is MNHEY and CDR2 is SMNVEV in the germline V gene (reference sequence). The CDR3 sequence: CASSLSGTANIQYF. CDR3 DNA sequence: TGTGCCAGCAGTTTATCCGGGACAGCAAACATTCAGTACTTC.

The DNA of the CDR3 is TGCGCCAGCAGGGCCAGGGAGAACACTGAAGCTTTCTTT. The encoded protein is CASRARENTEAFF. V gene TRBV10-1 combines with J gene TRBJ1-1, with D possibly TRBD1 on 5 matching bases. The CDR3 sequence is 13 residues long. Trimming took 6 bases from V and 1 from J, leaving 9 bases between them. Germline lookup yields CDR1 WNHNN and CDR2 SYGVQD (reference sequence).

The gene calls are TRBV6-1 and TRBJ2-6; possible D gene TRBD2, 6 bases. Trimming left V 10 bases short and J 4 bases short, with 14 bases between. CDR3 length: 14 residues. The V gene's germline CDR1 is MNHNS and CDR2 SASEGT. CDR3 sequence (DNA): TGTGCCACCAGACGGGACTCAGGGGCCAACGTCCTGACTTTC. It is translated as CATRRDSGANVLTF.

This clone was seen a few times. The chain recombines TRBV6-5 with TRBJ2-3; the D gene is possibly TRBD2 (7 bases). The length of the CDR3 is 15 residues. V lost 4 bases and J 9 bases, leaving 20 bases between the germline ends. Germline V lookup: CDR1 MNHEY, CDR2 SVGAGI. The CDR3 bases are TGTGCCAGCAGTTGGGGCGGGGGCCAGGCCGGCACGCAGTATTTT. Its translation is CASSWGGGQAGTQYF.

The chain links TRBV19 to TRBJ2-1, with TRBD2 identical over 9 bases. The CDR3 is 18 amino acids. Germline V CDR1 and CDR2: LNHDA, SQIVND (reference sequence). The junction had 11 bases not matched to a gene; V was cut back by 0 bases and J by 5 bases. This CDR3 is CASSIDGGGSGGNNEQFF. CDR3 nucleotides: TGTGCCAGTAGTATAGATGGAGGGGGCAGCGGGGGGAACAATGAGCAGTTCTTC. The full variable domain, completed using reference TRBV19 and TRBJ2-1, is DGGITQSPKYLFRKEGQNVTLSCEQNLNHDAMYWYRQDPGQGLRLIYYSQIVNDFQKGDIAEGYSVSREKKESFPLTVTSAQKNPTAFYLCASSIDGGGSGGNNEQFFGPGTRLTVL.

The chain couples TRBV28 to TRBJ1-6, with D unresolved. Germline V gives CDR1 MDHEN, CDR2 SYDVKM. CDR3 length: 13 residues. Trimming removed 3 bases at V and 9 bases at J, with 9 bases between. DNA for the CDR3: TGTGCCAGCAGTTTTTATCGGGGTTCACCCCTCCACTTT. Translated: CASSFYRGSPLHF.

The chain has TRBV6-4 and TRBJ1-1; 10 bases agree with TRBD1. This CDR3 spans 16 amino acids. The junction had 9 bases not matched to a gene; V was cut back by 5 bases and J by 3 bases. Germline assignment: CDR1 MRHNA and CDR2 SNTAGT. The CDR3 is CASSFDRGLGDTEAFF. The CDR3 DNA follows: TGTGCCAGCAGTTTCGACAGGGGGCTGGGCGACACTGAAGCTTTCTTT.

The chain couples TRBV14 to TRBJ1-1; D gene uncertain. Germline V gene lookup returns CDR1 SGHDN and CDR2 FVKESK. The CDR3 covers 13 residues. Trimming took off 3 bases at V and 5 bases at J, with 10 bases between the two ends. The CDR3 DNA follows: TGTGCCAGCAGCCAGCATTTGAGGACTGAAGCTTTCTTT. This translates into CASSQHLRTEAFF. Drawing the rest from reference TRBV14 and TRBJ1-1, the complete variable domain is EAGVTQFPSHSVIEKGQTVTLRCDPISGHDNLYWYRRVMGKEIKFLLHFVKESKQDESGMPNNRFLAERTGGTYSTLKVQPAELEDSGVYFCASSQHLRTEAFFGQGTRLTVV.

The chain couples TRBV7-8 to TRBJ1-5, with D possibly being TRBD1 (5 bases). Per the germline V gene, CDR1 is SGHVS and CDR2 is FQNEAQ. V shed 2 bases and J shed 5 bases, with 28 bases lying between them. This CDR3 spans 20 amino acids. The CDR3 sequence is CASSLISIYPGGLGHQPQHF. CDR3 coding DNA: TGTGCCAGCAGCTTAATTAGCATTTACCCGGGAGGGCTGGGGCATCAGCCCCAGCATTTT.

The V gene is TRBV7-2, the J gene TRBJ1-2; D unresolved. Germline lookup yields CDR1 SGHTA and CDR2 FQGNSA. There are 15 residues in the CDR3. Trimming removed 8 bases at V and 2 bases at J, with 18 bases between. The CDR3 DNA follows: TGTGCCAGCCCCCTCCCGACTCACCCCAACTATGGCTACACCTTC. It codes for CASPLPTHPNYGYTF. The full variable domain, rest sourced from reference TRBV7-2 and TRBJ1-2, is GAGVSQSPSNKVTEKGKDVELRCDPISGHTALYWYRQSLGQGLEFLIYFQGNSAPDKSGLPSDRFSAERTGGSVSTLTIQRTQQEDSAVYLCASPLPTHPNYGYTFGSGTRLTVV.

The V and J genes are TRBV2 and TRBJ1-6; a weak D match, TRBD1 (5 bases). Trimming cost V 6 bases and J 8 bases, with 17 bases left between them. In germline, CDR1 is SNHLY, CDR2 FYNNEI. The CDR3 contains 15 residues. The DNA of the CDR3 is TGTGCCAGCAGGGGGTCCGGGGGGAGGGATTCACCCCTCCACTTT. This encodes CASRGSGGRDSPLHF. The full variable domain, in which reference TRBV2 and TRBJ1-6 provide the parts outside the CDR3, is EPEVTQTPSHQVTQMGQEVILRCVPISNHLYFYWYRQILGQKVEFLVSFYNNEISEKSEIFDDQFSVERPDGSNFTLKIRSTKLEDSAMYFCASRGSGGRDSPLHFGNGTRLTVT.

The rearrangement links TRBV18 to TRBJ2-5, with D unclear. V was clipped by 2 bases and J by 4 bases, with 8 bases between them. CDR1 KGHSH and CDR2 LQKENI come from the germline V gene. This CDR3 is built from 13 residues. DNA of the CDR3: TGTGCCAGCTCACCATCAGGAAGAGAGACCCAGTACTTC. As protein: CASSPSGRETQYF. The full variable domain, with the rest looked up from reference TRBV18 and TRBJ2-5, is NAGVMQNPRHLVRRRGQEARLRCSPMKGHSHVYWYRQLPEEGLKFMVYLQKENIIDESGMPKERFSAEFPKEGPSILRIQQVVRGDSAAYFCASSPSGRETQYFGPGTRLLVL.

The gene calls are TRBV5-6 and TRBJ2-4; the D gene is possibly TRBD2 (5 bases). The V end lost 4 bases, the J end lost 2 bases, and 16 bases lay between the germline ends. This CDR3 has 16 amino acids. Germline CDR1 is SGHDT and CDR2 is YYEEEE. The CDR3 loop reads CASSVTGMVSKNIQYF. CDR3 nucleotide sequence: TGTGCCAGCAGCGTAACGGGGATGGTCTCCAAAAACATTCAGTACTTC.

CDR3: CASSRLGGQGVYEQYF. The CDR3 DNA sequence: TGTGCCAGCAGCCGCCTAGGGGGGCAGGGGGTTTACGAGCAGTACTTC. This sequence joins TRBV28 and TRBJ2-7; the D gene is possibly TRBD1 (7 bases). Germline V gene sequence: CDR1 MDHEN, CDR2 SYDVKM. Trimming shortened V by 6 bases and J by 4 bases, and 22 bases separated the two germline ends. This CDR3 spans 16 amino acids.